This T cell receptor beta chain is drawn from a study of T cells in Graves' hyperthyroidism and ophthalmopathy. This CDR3 has 14 residues. V was clipped by 6 bases and J by 5 bases, with 16 bases between them. Germline CDR1 is MDHEN and CDR2 is SYDVKM. Ten or more counts support this clonotype. Researchers amplified the TCR beta CDR3 regions from RNA transcripts. RT-PCR in the first round (using the HTBI primer set) targeted the TCR CDR3. TCRdb re-called the multiplex PCR reads through MiXCR, storing one row per CDR3 protein. The sample consists of a few hundred thousand distinct CDR3 sequences, 17% of them appearing once.

This clonotype was sampled from a woman aged 18 to 35 with Graves' ophthalmopathy. Sequenced material: blood. The V call is TRBV28, the J call TRBJ1-2; TRBD1 is a possible D gene (5 bases). The CDR3 reads CASSPPQGGYGYTF. CDR3 coding DNA: TGTGCCAGCAGCCCTCCTCAGGGCGGGTATGGCTACACCTTC.